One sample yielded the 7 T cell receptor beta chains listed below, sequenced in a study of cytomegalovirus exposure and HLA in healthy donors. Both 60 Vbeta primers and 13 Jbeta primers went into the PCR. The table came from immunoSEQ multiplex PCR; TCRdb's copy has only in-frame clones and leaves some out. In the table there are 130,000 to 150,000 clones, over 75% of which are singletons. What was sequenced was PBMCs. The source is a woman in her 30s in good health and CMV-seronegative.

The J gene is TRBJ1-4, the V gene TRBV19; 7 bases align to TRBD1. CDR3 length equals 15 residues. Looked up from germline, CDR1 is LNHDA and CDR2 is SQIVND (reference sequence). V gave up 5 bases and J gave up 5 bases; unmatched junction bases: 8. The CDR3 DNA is TGTGCCAGTAGTCCACAGGGGCGCAGGAATGAAAAACTGTTTTTT. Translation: CASSPQGRRNEKLFF.

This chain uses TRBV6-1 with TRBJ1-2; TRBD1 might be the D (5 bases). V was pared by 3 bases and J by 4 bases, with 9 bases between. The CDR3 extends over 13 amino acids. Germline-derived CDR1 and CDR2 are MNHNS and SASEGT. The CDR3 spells CASSERQGYGYTF. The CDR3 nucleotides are TGTGCCAGCAGTGAGCGGCAGGGCTATGGCTACACCTTC.

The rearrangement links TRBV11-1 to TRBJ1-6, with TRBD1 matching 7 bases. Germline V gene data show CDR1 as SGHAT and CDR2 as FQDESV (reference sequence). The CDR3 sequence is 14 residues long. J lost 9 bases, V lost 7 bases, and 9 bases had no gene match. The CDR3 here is CASTPEGGGSPLHF. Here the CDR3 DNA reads TGTGCCAGCACCCCCGAAGGGGGCGGTTCACCCCTCCACTTT.

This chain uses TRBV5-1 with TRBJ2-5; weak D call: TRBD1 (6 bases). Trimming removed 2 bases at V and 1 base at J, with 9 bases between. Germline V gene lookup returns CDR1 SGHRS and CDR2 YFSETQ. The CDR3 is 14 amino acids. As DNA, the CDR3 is TGCGCCAGCAGCTTAGGACAGCTCCAAGAGACCCAGTACTTC. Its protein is CASSLGQLQETQYF.

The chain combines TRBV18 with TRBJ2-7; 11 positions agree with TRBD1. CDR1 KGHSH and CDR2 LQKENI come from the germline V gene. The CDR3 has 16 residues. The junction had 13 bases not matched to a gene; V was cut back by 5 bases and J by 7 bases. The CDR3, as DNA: TGTGCCAGCTCATCCCTAGGGGACAGGGGGGTTCGAGAGCAGTACTTC. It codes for CASSSLGDRGVREQYF.

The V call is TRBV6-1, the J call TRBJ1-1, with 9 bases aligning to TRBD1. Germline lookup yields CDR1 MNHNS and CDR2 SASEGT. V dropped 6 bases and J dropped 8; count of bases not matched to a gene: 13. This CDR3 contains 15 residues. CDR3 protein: CASRRTGADLNEAFF. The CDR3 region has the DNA TGTGCCAGCAGGCGGACAGGGGCGGATCTCAACGAAGCTTTCTTT.

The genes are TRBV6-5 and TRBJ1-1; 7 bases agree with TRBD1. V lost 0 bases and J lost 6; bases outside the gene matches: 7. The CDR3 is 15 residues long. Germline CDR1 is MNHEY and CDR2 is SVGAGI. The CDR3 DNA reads TGTGCCAGCAGTTACTCGCCAGGACAGGTCTCTGAAGCTTTCTTT. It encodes CASSYSPGQVSEAFF.